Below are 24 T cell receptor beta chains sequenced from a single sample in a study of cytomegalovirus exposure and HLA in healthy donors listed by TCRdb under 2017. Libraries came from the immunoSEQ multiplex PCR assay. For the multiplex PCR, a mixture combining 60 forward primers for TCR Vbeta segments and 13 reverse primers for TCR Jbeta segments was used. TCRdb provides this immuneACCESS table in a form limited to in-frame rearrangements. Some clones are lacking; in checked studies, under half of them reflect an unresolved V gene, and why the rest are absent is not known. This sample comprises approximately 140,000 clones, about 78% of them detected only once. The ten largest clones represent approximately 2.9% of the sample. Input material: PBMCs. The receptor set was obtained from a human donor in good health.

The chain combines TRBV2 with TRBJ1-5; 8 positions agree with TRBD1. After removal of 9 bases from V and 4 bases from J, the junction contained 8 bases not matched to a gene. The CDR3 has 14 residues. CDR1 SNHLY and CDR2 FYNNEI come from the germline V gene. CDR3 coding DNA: TGTGCCAGTTGTGGACAGGGAAAAAATCAGCCCCAGCATTTT. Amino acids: CASCGQGKNQPQHF. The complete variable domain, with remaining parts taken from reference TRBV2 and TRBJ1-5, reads EPEVTQTPSHQVTQMGQEVILRCVPISNHLYFYWYRQILGQKVEFLVSFYNNEISEKSEIFDDQFSVERPDGSNFTLKIRSTKLEDSAMYFCASCGQGKNQPQHFGDGTRLSIL.

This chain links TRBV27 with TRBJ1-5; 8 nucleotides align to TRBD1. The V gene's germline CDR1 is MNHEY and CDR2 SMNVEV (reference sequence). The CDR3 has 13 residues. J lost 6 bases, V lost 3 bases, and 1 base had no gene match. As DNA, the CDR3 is TGTGCCAGCAGTTTCAGGGGGCCTCAGCCCCAGCATTTT. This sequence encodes CASSFRGPQPQHF.

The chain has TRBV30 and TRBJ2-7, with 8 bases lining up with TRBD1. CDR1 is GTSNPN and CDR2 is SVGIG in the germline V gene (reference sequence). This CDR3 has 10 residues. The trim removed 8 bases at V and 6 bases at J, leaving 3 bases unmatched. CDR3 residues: CAGDRGEQYF. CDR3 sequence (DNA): TGTGCCGGCGACAGGGGCGAGCAGTACTTC.

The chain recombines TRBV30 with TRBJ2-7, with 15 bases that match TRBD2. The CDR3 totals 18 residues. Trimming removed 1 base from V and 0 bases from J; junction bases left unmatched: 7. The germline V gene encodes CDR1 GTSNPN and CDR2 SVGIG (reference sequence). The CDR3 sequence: CAWSARGLAGGGSYEQYF. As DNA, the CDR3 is TGTGCCTGGAGTGCAAGGGGACTAGCGGGAGGAGGCTCCTACGAGCAGTACTTC. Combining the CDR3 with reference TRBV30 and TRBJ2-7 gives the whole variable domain SQTIHQWPATLVQPVGSPLSLECTVEGTSNPNLYWYRQAAGRGLQLLFYSVGIGQISSEVPQNLSASRPQDRQFILSSKKLLLSDSGFYLCAWSARGLAGGGSYEQYFGPGTRLTVT.

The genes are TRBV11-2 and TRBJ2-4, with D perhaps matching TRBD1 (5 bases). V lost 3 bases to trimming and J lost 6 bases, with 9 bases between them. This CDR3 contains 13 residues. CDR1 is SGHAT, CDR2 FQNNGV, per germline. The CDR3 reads CASSLVQGNIQYF. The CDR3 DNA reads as TGTGCCAGCAGCTTGGTTCAGGGAAACATTCAGTACTTC.

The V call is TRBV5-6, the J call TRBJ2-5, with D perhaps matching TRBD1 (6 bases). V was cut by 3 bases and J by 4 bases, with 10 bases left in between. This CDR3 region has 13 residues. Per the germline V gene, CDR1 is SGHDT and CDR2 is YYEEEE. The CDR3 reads CASSSLQGETQYF. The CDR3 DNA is TGTGCCAGCAGCTCGTTACAGGGAGAGACCCAGTACTTC.

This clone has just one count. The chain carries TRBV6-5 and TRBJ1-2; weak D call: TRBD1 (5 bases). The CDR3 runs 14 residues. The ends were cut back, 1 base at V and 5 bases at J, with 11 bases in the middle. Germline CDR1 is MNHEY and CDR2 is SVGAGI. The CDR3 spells CASSYFQGPYGYTF. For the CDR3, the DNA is TGTGCCAGCAGTTACTTCCAGGGCCCGTATGGCTACACCTTC.

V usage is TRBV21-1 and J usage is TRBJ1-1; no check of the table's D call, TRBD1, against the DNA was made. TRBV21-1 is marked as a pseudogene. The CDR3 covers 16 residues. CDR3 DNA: TGTGCCAGCAGGCACGCGGGACAGGGGCTTTGCACTGAAGCTTTCTTT. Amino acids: CASRHAGQGLCTEAFF.

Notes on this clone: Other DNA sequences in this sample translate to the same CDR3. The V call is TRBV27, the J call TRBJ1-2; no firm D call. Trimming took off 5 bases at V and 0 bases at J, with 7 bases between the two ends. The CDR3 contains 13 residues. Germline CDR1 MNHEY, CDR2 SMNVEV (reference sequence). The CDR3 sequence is CASSLTANYGYTF. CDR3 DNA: TGTGCCAGCAGTCTTACGGCTAACTATGGCTACACCTTC.

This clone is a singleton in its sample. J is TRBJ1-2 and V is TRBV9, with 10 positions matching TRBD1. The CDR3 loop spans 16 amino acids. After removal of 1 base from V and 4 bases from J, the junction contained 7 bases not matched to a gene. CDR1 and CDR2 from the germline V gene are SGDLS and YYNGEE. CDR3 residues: CASSVSRDRGPYGYTF. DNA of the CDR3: TGTGCCAGCAGCGTATCTCGGGACAGGGGTCCCTATGGCTACACCTTC.

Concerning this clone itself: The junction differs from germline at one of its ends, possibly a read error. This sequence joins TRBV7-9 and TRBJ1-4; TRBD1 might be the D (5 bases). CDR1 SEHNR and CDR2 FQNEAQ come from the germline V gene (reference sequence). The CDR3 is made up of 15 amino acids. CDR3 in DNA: TGTTCCAGCAGCTTCGGCGGGGGAGAAGGTGAAAAACTGTTTTTT. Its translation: CSSSFGGGEGEKLFF.

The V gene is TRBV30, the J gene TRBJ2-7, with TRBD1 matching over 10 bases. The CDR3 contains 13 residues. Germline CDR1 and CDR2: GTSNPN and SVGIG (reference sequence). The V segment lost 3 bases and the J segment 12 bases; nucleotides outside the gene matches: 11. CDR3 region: CAWSSGQGMGLYF. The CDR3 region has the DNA TGTGCCTGGAGCTCGGGACAGGGGATGGGTCTGTACTTC. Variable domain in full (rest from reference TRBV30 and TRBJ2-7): SQTIHQWPATLVQPVGSPLSLECTVEGTSNPNLYWYRQAAGRGLQLLFYSVGIGQISSEVPQNLSASRPQDRQFILSSKKLLLSDSGFYLCAWSSGQGMGLYFGPGTRLTVT.

This CDR3 is CASSLDNEQYF. The DNA of the CDR3 is TGTGCCAGCAGCTTGGATAACGAGCAGTACTTC. The J gene is TRBJ2-7, the V gene TRBV5-6; D is uncertain. The CDR3 is 11 amino acids. Germline V gives CDR1 SGHDT, CDR2 YYEEEE. The V end was cut by 0 bases, the J end by 5 bases, with 3 bases between.

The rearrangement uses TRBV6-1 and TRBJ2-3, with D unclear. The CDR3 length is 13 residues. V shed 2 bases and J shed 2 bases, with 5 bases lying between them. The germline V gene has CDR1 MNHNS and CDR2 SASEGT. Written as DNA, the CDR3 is TGTGCCAGCAGTGAAATCCTCACAGATACGCAGTATTTT. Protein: CASSEILTDTQYF.

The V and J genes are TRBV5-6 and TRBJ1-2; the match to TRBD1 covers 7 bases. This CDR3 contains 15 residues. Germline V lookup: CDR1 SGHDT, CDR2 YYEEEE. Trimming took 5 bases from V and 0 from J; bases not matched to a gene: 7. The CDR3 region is CASRRTGGTNYGYTF. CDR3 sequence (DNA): TGTGCCAGCAGACGGACAGGCGGTACTAACTATGGCTACACCTTC.

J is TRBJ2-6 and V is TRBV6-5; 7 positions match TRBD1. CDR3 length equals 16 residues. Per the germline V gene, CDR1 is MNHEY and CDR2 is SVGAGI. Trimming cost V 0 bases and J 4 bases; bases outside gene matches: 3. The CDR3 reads CASSYSTGFGANVLTF. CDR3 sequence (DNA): TGTGCCAGCAGTTACTCGACAGGGTTCGGGGCCAACGTCCTGACTTTC.

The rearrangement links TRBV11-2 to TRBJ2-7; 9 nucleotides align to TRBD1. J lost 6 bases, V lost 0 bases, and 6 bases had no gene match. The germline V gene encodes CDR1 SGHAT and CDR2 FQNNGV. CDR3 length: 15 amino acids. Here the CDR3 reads CASSLDFDRGGEQYF. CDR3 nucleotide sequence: TGTGCCAGCAGCTTAGATTTCGACAGGGGGGGCGAGCAGTACTTC.

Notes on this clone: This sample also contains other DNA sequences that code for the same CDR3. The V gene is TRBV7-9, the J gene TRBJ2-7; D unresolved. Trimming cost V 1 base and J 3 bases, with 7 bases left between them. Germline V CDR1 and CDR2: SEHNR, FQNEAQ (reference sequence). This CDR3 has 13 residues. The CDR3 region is CASSLDPLYEQYF. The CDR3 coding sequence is TGTGCCAGCAGCTTAGATCCTCTCTACGAGCAGTACTTC.

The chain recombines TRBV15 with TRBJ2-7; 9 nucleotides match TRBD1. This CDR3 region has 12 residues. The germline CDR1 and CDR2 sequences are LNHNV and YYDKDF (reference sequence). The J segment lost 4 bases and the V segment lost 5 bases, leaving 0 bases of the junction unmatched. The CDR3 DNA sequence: TGTGCCACCAGCGGACAGGGGTACGAGCAGTACTTC. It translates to CATSGQGYEQYF.

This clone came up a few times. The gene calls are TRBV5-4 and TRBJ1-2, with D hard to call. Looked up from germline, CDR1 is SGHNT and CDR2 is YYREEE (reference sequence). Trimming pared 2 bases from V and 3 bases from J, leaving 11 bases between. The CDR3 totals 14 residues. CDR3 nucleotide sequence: TGTGCCAGCAGCTTTTATGGCCAAGACTATGGCTACACCTTC. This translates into CASSFYGQDYGYTF.

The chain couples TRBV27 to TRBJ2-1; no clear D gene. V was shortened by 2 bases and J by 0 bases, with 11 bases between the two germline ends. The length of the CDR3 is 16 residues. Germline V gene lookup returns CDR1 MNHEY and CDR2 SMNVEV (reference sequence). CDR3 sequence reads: CASSLDFGFSYNEQFF. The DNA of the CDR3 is TGTGCCAGCAGTTTAGATTTCGGGTTCTCCTACAATGAGCAGTTCTTC.

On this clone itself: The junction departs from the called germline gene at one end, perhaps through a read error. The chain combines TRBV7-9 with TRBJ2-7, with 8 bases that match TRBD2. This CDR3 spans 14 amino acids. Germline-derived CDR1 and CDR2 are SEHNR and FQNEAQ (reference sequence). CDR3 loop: CSSSLAGTLYEQYF. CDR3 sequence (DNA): TGTTCCAGCAGCTTAGCGGGGACATTATACGAGCAGTACTTC.

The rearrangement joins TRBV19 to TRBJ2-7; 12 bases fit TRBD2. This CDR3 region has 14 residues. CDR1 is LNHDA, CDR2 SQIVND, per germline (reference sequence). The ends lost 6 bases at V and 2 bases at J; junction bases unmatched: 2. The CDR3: CASSLAGGPYEQYF. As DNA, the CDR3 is TGTGCCAGTAGCCTAGCGGGGGGGCCCTACGAGCAGTACTTC.

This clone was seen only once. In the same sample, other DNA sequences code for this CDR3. The CDR3 DNA is TGTGCCAGCAGCCAAGTAGGTAGCGGGGCCTACGAGCAGTACTTC. Protein: CASSQVGSGAYEQYF. V usage is TRBV14 and J usage is TRBJ2-7, with 8 positions matching TRBD2. The CDR3 is 15 residues long. In germline, CDR1 is SGHDN, CDR2 FVKESK. V dropped 1 base and J dropped 2; count of bases not matched to a gene: 4.